What follows is one TCR beta chain and its context. Antigen specificity is unknown. With 1 base clipped from V and 4 bases from J, the junction kept 3 bases outside the gene matches. This CDR3 has 15 residues. The V gene's germline CDR1 is SGHNT and CDR2 YYREEE (reference sequence). The entry originates in a study of shared clonotypes between healthy human individuals. Adults of Caucasian background living in Nashville, Tennessee made up all donors. Splitting of CD4+ cells produced CD45RA+ naive and CD45RA-negative memory subsets. Whole-study results and caveats: Investigators expected sequencing depth to affect clonotype sharing among donors.

Sequencing was at deep level. The repertoire was sequenced with immunoSEQ multiplex PCR; TCRdb's copy has only in-frame clones and lacks some. The sample contains about 1 million clones, about four fifths of which appear only once. The gene calls are TRBV5-4 and TRBJ2-3; 10 nucleotides line up with TRBD2. Sample: memory CD4+ T cells from PBMCs. Subset specified: CD45RA-negative fraction. The TCR originated in a man between 18 and 35 years old in good health. Some clones in this sample may be carry-over from other donors' samples. The CDR3 DNA is TGTGCCAGCAGCTTGCCTAGCGGGAGCGCAGATACGCAGTATTTT. The encoded protein is CASSLPSGSADTQYF.